This is a list of T cell receptor beta chains from one sample in a study of T cell repertoires in cytomegalovirus infection. These receptors lack a known antigen. TCRdb redid the calling of the reads with MiXCR, one entry per CDR3 protein. The sample includes some 310,000 distinct CDR3 sequences, around 25% of them seen just once. The sequencing used cultured PBMCs, collected from culture after CMV antigen stimulation. All receptors come from a human donor in good health (CMV status not recorded). Some clones in this sample may be carry-over from other donors' samples. CDR3s leave out the opening cysteine and the closing phenylalanine or tryptophan. Each record gives: V gene, CDR3 length, clone size, J gene, CDR3 protein. Part of the rows lack a size; the others show once, few, many or a class for expanded clones.

TRBV20-1,13,.,TRBJ1-1,SARDLPLQNTEAF
TRBV7-2,13,.,TRBJ1-3,ASGPDSSSGNTIY
TRBV6-2/TRBV6-3,13,few,TRBJ1-5,ASSYPRQGNQPQH
TRBV7-9,12,few,TRBJ2-7,ASSWTGASYEQY
TRBV7-7,14,.,TRBJ2-2,ASSSTGVSGTGELF
TRBV20-1,14,.,TRBJ1-5,SARTSGTGLTQPQH
TRBV28,11,few,TRBJ1-4,ASSLAGQEVLF
TRBV20-1,11,.,TRBJ1-5,SGTTARDQPQH
TRBV12-5,11,.,TRBJ1-1,ASGLGDTTEAF
TRBV28,12,.,TRBJ1-1,ASRHLQRNTEAF
TRBV6-6,13,.,TRBJ2-7,ASSLRDRANYEQY
TRBV20-1,11,.,TRBJ2-1,SAVRSSYNEQF
TRBV6-2/TRBV6-3,11,few,TRBJ2-7,ASSSTVAYEQY
TRBV27,15,many,TRBJ1-6,ASSLSVGGLNNSPLH
TRBV20-1,11,.,TRBJ1-2,SAGGRINYGYT
TRBV18,11,.,TRBJ1-1,ASSPWQDYEAF
TRBV7-3,12,.,TRBJ1-1,ASSFSVGQAEAF
TRBV19,11,many,TRBJ1-1,ASKGRMNTEAF
TRBV11-3,11,.,TRBJ2-7,ASSATGTYEQY
TRBV20-1,13,.,TRBJ1-5,SARSGGLVTTPQH
TRBV11-2,11,few,TRBJ1-5,ASSLDSSQPQH
TRBV7-3,12,.,TRBJ2-1,ASGLGTSGNEQF
TRBV11-2,14,many,TRBJ2-5,ASSPSRGQGFRTQY
TRBV18,12,.,TRBJ2-5,ASSAGTGHQTQY
TRBV11-2,11,.,TRBJ2-1,ASSSQGIGEQF
TRBV28,13,few,TRBJ1-2,ASSSTGGYWNGYT
TRBV19,15,.,TRBJ2-1,ASRSTVRDRTDNEQF
TRBV18,11,.,TRBJ2-5,ASSLDGKQTQY
TRBV7-6,15,.,TRBJ2-3,ASFRGGRTDRTDTQY
TRBV7-2,14,.,TRBJ2-3,ASSTIAGGITDTQY
TRBV7-8,12,many,TRBJ2-7,ASSPRTPNEEQY